The text below deals with one TCR beta chain. There is no known antigen for this receptor. A much larger clone differs by one base, so this may be a read error. This specimen belongs to a study of breast tumors, draining lymph nodes, adjacent tissues listed by TCRdb under 2016. For the study in its entirety: TCR beta repertoires were compared across tumor, adjacent nontumor tissue and axillary lymph nodes obtained from breast cancer patients. In human breast cancer, the study set out to evaluate how tumor, surrounding tissue and draining lymph node repertoires relate to one another and whether T cells may move between these sites. General findings and caveats noted by the study authors: The conclusion that tumor T cells originate in lymph nodes was framed as consistent with a hypothesis rather than directly demonstrated. The data were considered consistent with most tumor T cells being derived from the lymph node and subsequently expanding within tumor tissue. Tumor and nontumor tissue repertoires were significantly more similar in luminal-like than in basal-like breast cancer. Tumors showed preferential V and J gene usage, and their T-cell repertoire diversity fell below that of lymph nodes yet above that of nontumor tissue.

The lymph node samples were taken from the axillary draining lymph nodes of breast cancer patients. The CDR3, from cysteine to phenylalanine, totals 15 residues. The DNA shown is the 45-base CDR3, in frame from base 1. CDR1 SGDLS and CDR2 YYNGEE are derived from the germline V gene. The reads were generated on an Illumina HiSeq 2000. Multiplex PCR amplification was used to build the TCR beta chain libraries. The amplified TCR beta chain products were analyzed by high-throughput sequencing. TCRdb itself trimmed the public reads at Q25 with fastp, ran MiXCR and retained productive beta chains. A single entry per CDR3 protein holds the most common genes and DNA from its merged rows. Present in this sample are approximately 280,000 distinct CDR3 sequences, 30% of which were seen just once. Under 1.2% of the sample is taken by the ten largest.

Recombination joined TRBV9 with TRBJ1-2; 8 of the junction bases match TRBD1. This clonotype was sampled from a female donor with breast cancer. Some clones in this sample may be carry-over from other donors' samples. The sequenced sample was axillary lymph node tissue. At the DNA level, the sequence is TGTGCCAGCAGCGACCGGACAGGGACGACCTATGGCTCCACCTTC. Its product reads: CASSDRTGTTYGSTF.